The 13 T cell receptor beta chains given below trace back to one sample, sequenced in a study of blood T cells in healthy people across ages. Using a J-beta primer mix together with a sample-barcoded 5' primer, a second PCR was run for about 7 to 12 cycles. Each CDR3 protein gets one entry after TCRdb re-called the 5' RACE reads with MiXCR. This table holds about 640,000 distinct CDR3 sequences, 58% found once. Sequences were obtained from blood. The receptors derive from a man in his sixties in good health.

This clonotype occurred a few times. CDR3 in DNA: TGCAGCGTTGAAGGCGTTTGGGGGGGCACGACCCAGTACTTC. This gives the protein CSVEGVWGGTTQYF. This chain links TRBV29-1 with TRBJ2-5, with D perhaps matching TRBD2 (7 bases). The CDR3 spans 14 residues. Trimming cost V 1 base and J 7 bases, with 16 bases left between them. The germline CDR1 and CDR2 sequences are SQVTM and ANQGSEA.

This clonotype was recorded many times. The gene calls are TRBV12-3 or TRBV12-4 and TRBJ1-2; D is unclear. V dropped 6 bases and J dropped 4 bases, with 12 bases sitting between them. The CDR3 has 13 amino acids. The CDR3 is CASSPGQIYGYTF. CDR3 bases: TGTGCCAGCAGCCCGGGCCAAATCTATGGCTACACCTTC.

The rearrangement joins TRBV27 to TRBJ2-3; the match to TRBD1 covers 11 bases. This CDR3 has 14 amino acids. Germline trimming cut 7 bases from V and 6 bases from J; bases unmatched to any gene: 6. Germline V gene data show CDR1 as MNHEY and CDR2 as SMNVEV (reference sequence). The CDR3 is CASTRTGGMDTQYF. The CDR3 coding sequence is TGTGCCAGCACCCGGACAGGGGGCATGGATACGCAGTATTTT.

This clonotype was seen a handful of times. The V gene is TRBV7-9, the J gene TRBJ2-3; no clear D gene. CDR1 and CDR2 from the germline V gene are SEHNR and FQNEAQ (reference sequence). CDR3 length equals 18 residues. Trimming cost V 6 bases and J 4 bases, with 26 bases left between them. The CDR3, as DNA: TGTGCCAGCAGTCCGGCCAGCGCTAACACCATCATCCCAGATACGCAGTATTTT. Translation gives CASSPASANTIIPDTQYF.

Here the CDR3 reads CASSHRGGTGTGETQYF. CDR3 bases: TGTGCCAGCAGCCACAGGGGGGGAACTGGTACTGGGGAGACCCAGTACTTC. V gene TRBV11-2 combines with J gene TRBJ2-5; TRBD1 is a possible D gene (8 bases). The length of the CDR3 is 17 residues. Per the germline V gene, CDR1 is SGHAT and CDR2 is FQNNGV. Trimming left V 5 bases short and J 5 bases short, with 24 bases between.

V is TRBV20-1 and J is TRBJ2-1; TRBD2 might be the D (5 bases). Germline V gene data show CDR1 as DFQATT and CDR2 as SNEGSKA (reference sequence). Trimming removed 0 bases from V and 0 bases from J, with 12 bases in between. This CDR3 comprises 16 residues. This CDR3 is CSARDLTGISYNEQFF. Here the CDR3 DNA reads TGCAGTGCTAGAGATCTTACGGGGATCTCCTACAATGAGCAGTTCTTC.

V gene TRBV12-3 or TRBV12-4 combines with J gene TRBJ1-2; 7 bases fit TRBD1. The CDR3 is made up of 14 amino acids. V was clipped by 2 bases and J by 4 bases; unmatched bases: 4. The CDR3, as DNA: TGTGCCAGCAGTTTATCGGCAGGGGGCTATGGCTACACCTTC. Translating gives CASSLSAGGYGYTF.

This clonotype was seen only a few times. The chain has TRBV14 and TRBJ2-1, with 7 bases aligning to TRBD2. The CDR3 runs to 14 residues. The ends lost 7 bases at V and 3 bases at J; junction bases unmatched: 6. CDR1 is SGHDN and CDR2 is FVKESK in the germline V gene. The CDR3 loop is CASKGGAYYNEQFF. CDR3 nucleotide sequence: TGTGCCAGCAAGGGAGGGGCTTACTACAATGAGCAGTTCTTC.

The V and J genes are TRBV5-1 and TRBJ2-7; 8 bases map to TRBD1. The germline V gene has CDR1 SGHRS and CDR2 YFSETQ. V gave up 4 bases and J gave up 7 bases; unmatched junction bases: 22. This CDR3 is 18 amino acids long. In nucleotides, the CDR3 is TGCGCCAGCAGCCCGCTCATCCCCTCCGGGACAGGAGGCAATGAGCAGTACTTC. Protein: CASSPLIPSGTGGNEQYF.

Turning to this clonotype: Relative to the germline gene, one junction end is altered; a read error may explain this. The CDR3 loop is CAGSGRTGVLGTNEQFF. In DNA form, the CDR3 reads TGTGCCGGCAGTGGGCGGACAGGAGTTTTGGGGACAAATGAGCAGTTCTTC. V gene TRBV2 combines with J gene TRBJ2-1; 7 bases are a match to TRBD1. The V gene's germline CDR1 is SNHLY and CDR2 FYNNEI. The CDR3 is 17 amino acids.

The sample holds a few counts of this clonotype. The chain couples TRBV20-1 to TRBJ2-5, with TRBD2 matching 9 bases. CDR3 length: 16 amino acids. CDR1 and CDR2 (germline): DFQATT, SNEGSKA (reference sequence). After removal of 0 bases from V and 5 bases from J, the junction contained 10 bases not matched to a gene. In nucleotides, the CDR3 is TGCAGTGCTAGAGATGAGGTAGCGGGGGCGGGGGAGACCCAGTACTTC. It specifies CSARDEVAGAGETQYF.

The chain combines TRBV28 with TRBJ1-2; D gene uncertain. Per germline, CDR1 MDHEN and CDR2 SYDVKM. The CDR3 totals 16 residues. V was pared by 5 bases and J by 3 bases, with 19 bases between. CDR3 sequence reads: CASSGGSRSWDYGYTF. The CDR3, as DNA: TGTGCCAGCAGTGGAGGCTCAAGATCGTGGGACTATGGCTACACCTTC.

The V gene is TRBV4-1, the J gene TRBJ1-5; possible D gene TRBD1, 6 bases. The length of the CDR3 is 15 residues. V was pared by 3 bases and J by 8 bases, with 17 bases between. CDR1 and CDR2 (germline): MGHRA, YSYEKL. The CDR3 nucleotides are TGCGCCAGCAGCCAGGTTGAGACAGGCCGGGAGCCCCAGCATTTT. Translation: CASSQVETGREPQHF.